The next 32 T cell receptor beta chains were all read from a single sample in a study of blood T cell repertoires in COVID-19. Some clones are missing from TCRdb's copy, which holds only in-frame ones; the method was immunoSEQ multiplex PCR. This table has some 220,000 clones, around four fifths appearing once. Sequencing was performed on peripheral blood. The receptors shown here come from a woman aged 55 to 70 with active or convalescent COVID-19.

Only one count was recorded for this clone. The chain couples TRBV5-5 to TRBJ1-2; no definite D call. Germline V gene sequence: CDR1 SGHKS, CDR2 YYEKEE (reference sequence). Trimming took off 3 bases at V and 8 bases at J, with 17 bases between the two ends. The length of the CDR3 is 14 residues. CDR3 region: CASSSRTEGYGYTF. CDR3 bases: TGTGCCAGCAGCTCTCGGACCGAGGGTTACGGCTACACCTTC.

The CDR3 sequence is CASSSQGTISNEQFF. The CDR3 region has the DNA TGCGCCAGCAGCTCACAGGGGACCATCTCTAATGAGCAGTTCTTC. The rearrangement links TRBV5-1 to TRBJ2-1; the match to TRBD1 covers 7 bases. CDR1 SGHRS and CDR2 YFSETQ come from the germline V gene. Germline trimming cut 3 bases from V and 7 bases from J; bases unmatched to any gene: 10. The CDR3 runs 15 residues.

This clone was seen just once. V usage is TRBV11-2 and J usage is TRBJ2-7; D may be TRBD1 (6 bases). V was trimmed by 3 bases and J by 0 bases, leaving 12 bases between them. This CDR3 has 15 residues. CDR1 is SGHAT and CDR2 is FQNNGV in the germline V gene. The CDR3 nucleotides read TGTGCCAGCAGCTTTGTTGGGGGCGACTCCTACGAGCAGTACTTC. It codes for CASSFVGGDSYEQYF.

This chain links TRBV18 with TRBJ1-1; 7 positions agree with TRBD1. The CDR3 is 15 residues long. The V segment lost 1 base and the J segment 4 bases; nucleotides outside the gene matches: 6. Germline V CDR1 and CDR2: KGHSH, LQKENI. The CDR3 spells CASSPRTPGGTEAFF. CDR3 sequence (DNA): TGTGCCAGCTCACCACGAACTCCAGGGGGCACTGAAGCTTTCTTT.

The J gene is TRBJ2-3, the V gene TRBV2; the match to TRBD2 covers 10 bases. The CDR3 loop spans 16 amino acids. Germline values: CDR1 SNHLY, CDR2 FYNNEI. Trimming at V came to 5 bases and at J to 2 bases, leaving 7 bases not matched to a gene. The CDR3 DNA reads TGTGCCAGCAGTTCCAGTAGCGGGGGGCCCACAGATACGCAGTATTTT. This gives the protein CASSSSSGGPTDTQYF.

V and J are TRBV7-2 and TRBJ2-2, with TRBD1 matching 10 bases. This CDR3 has 15 residues. The V gene end was trimmed by 5 bases and the J gene end by 1 base; junction bases not matched to a gene: 1. CDR1 is SGHTA, CDR2 FQGNSA, per germline. CDR3 residues: CASSRTGGNTGELFF. The CDR3 nucleotides read TGTGCCAGCAGCCGGACAGGGGGGAACACCGGGGAGCTGTTTTTT.

The chain combines TRBV12-5 with TRBJ2-5, with a weak D call TRBD2 (6 bases). CDR1 and CDR2 (germline): LGHNT, FRNRAP. Trimming cost V 6 bases and J 4 bases, with 18 bases left between them. The CDR3 length is 15 residues. The CDR3 nucleotides are TGTGCTAGTGGCCCCGGGACTCGGAGGGGAGAGACCCAGTACTTC. Protein product: CASGPGTRRGETQYF.

The gene calls are TRBV7-6 and TRBJ2-1, with TRBD2 identical over 8 bases. CDR3 length: 14 amino acids. J gave up 7 bases and V 4 bases, and 6 bases lay outside the gene matches. The germline gives CDR1 SGHVS, CDR2 FNYEAQ. CDR3 in amino acids: CASSYRGGINEQFF. The CDR3 coding sequence is TGTGCCAGCAGCTATCGGGGGGGCATAAATGAGCAGTTCTTC. Based on the CDR3 plus reference TRBV7-6 and TRBJ2-1, the full variable domain is GAGVSQSPRYKVTKRGQDVALRCDPISGHVSLYWYRQALGQGPEFLTYFNYEAQQDKSGLPNDRFSAERPEGSISTLTIQRTEQRDSAMYRCASSYRGGINEQFFGPGTRLTVL.

This clone was counted between two and nine times. This chain uses TRBV2 with TRBJ1-2; TRBD1 matches 7 bases. V was clipped by 5 bases and J by 5 bases; unmatched bases: 11. Germline CDR1 is SNHLY and CDR2 is FYNNEI. The CDR3 loop spans 15 amino acids. The CDR3 sequence: CASSSRPGQLYGYTF. The CDR3 DNA sequence: TGTGCCAGCAGTTCTAGACCGGGACAGCTTTATGGCTACACCTTC.

The chain uses TRBV13 and TRBJ2-2; D gene unclear. V was trimmed by 4 bases and J by 4 bases, leaving 16 bases between them. The CDR3 loop spans 16 amino acids. Germline CDR1 PRHDT, CDR2 FYEKMQ (reference sequence). CDR3 bases: TGTGCCAGCAGCTCCACGGGTGGAGCGATCACCGGGGAGCTGTTTTTT. This gives the protein CASSSTGGAITGELFF.

The chain has TRBV9 and TRBJ2-1; TRBD2 matches 14 bases. CDR3 length equals 18 residues. J lost 9 bases, V lost 1 base, and 12 bases had no gene match. Germline V gene data show CDR1 as SGDLS and CDR2 as YYNGEE. CDR3 sequence: CASSVTTGTSGSQGEQFF. CDR3 in DNA: TGTGCCAGCAGCGTAACCACAGGGACTAGCGGGAGCCAGGGTGAGCAGTTCTTC.

The chain employs TRBV5-1 and TRBJ2-1; 9 bases are shared with TRBD2. The germline V gene has CDR1 SGHRS and CDR2 YFSETQ. J lost 5 bases, V lost 4 bases, and 7 bases had no gene match. The CDR3 runs 15 residues. In nucleotides, the CDR3 is TGCGCCAGCAGCCTGGAAGCGGGAGGCCACAATGAGCAGTTCTTC. Its protein product is CASSLEAGGHNEQFF.

The chain carries TRBV18 and TRBJ1-6; 7 bases align to TRBD1. Germline V gene lookup returns CDR1 KGHSH and CDR2 LQKENI. V dropped 6 bases and J dropped 10; count of bases not matched to a gene: 12. The CDR3 length is 15 residues. CDR3 amino acids: CASSGTGEDGSPLHF. CDR3 coding DNA: TGTGCCAGCTCGGGAACAGGGGAGGATGGATCACCCCTCCACTTT.

The rearrangement uses TRBV5-1 and TRBJ2-5, with TRBD2 matching 8 bases. This CDR3 contains 16 residues. Unmatched junction bases numbered 8, after V lost 4 bases and J lost 0 bases. Germline V gene lookup returns CDR1 SGHRS and CDR2 YFSETQ. CDR3 loop: CASSRRVAGYQETQYF. DNA of the CDR3: TGCGCCAGCAGCCGCCGGGTAGCGGGATACCAAGAGACCCAGTACTTC.

J is TRBJ1-5 and V is TRBV19, with D uncertain. The V end was cut by 2 bases, the J end by 5 bases, with 16 bases between. The CDR3 spans 16 residues. Germline V gene lookup returns CDR1 LNHDA and CDR2 SQIVND (reference sequence). The CDR3 here is CASSIRRALADQPQHF. The CDR3 DNA sequence: TGTGCCAGTAGTATAAGGAGGGCCCTAGCGGATCAGCCCCAGCATTTT.

This chain links TRBV7-2 with TRBJ1-2; TRBD1 aligns across 10 bases. Per the germline V gene, CDR1 is SGHTA and CDR2 is FQGNSA. J gave up 3 bases and V 4 bases, and 5 bases lay outside the gene matches. CDR3 length: 15 amino acids. The CDR3: CASSYTTGGDYGYTF. CDR3 nucleotide sequence: TGTGCCAGCAGCTATACGACAGGGGGCGACTATGGCTACACCTTC.

The J gene is TRBJ2-5, the V gene TRBV7-9; possible D gene TRBD1, 6 bases. This CDR3 spans 16 amino acids. Trimming took off 4 bases at V and 4 bases at J, with 19 bases between the two ends. The germline V gene encodes CDR1 SEHNR and CDR2 FQNEAQ (reference sequence). The CDR3 spells CASSSTLDRFGETQYF. DNA of the CDR3: TGTGCCAGCAGCTCAACCTTAGACAGGTTTGGAGAGACCCAGTACTTC. Looking up the rest from reference TRBV7-9 and TRBJ2-5 gives the full variable domain: DTGVSQNPRHKITKRGQNVTFRCDPISEHNRLYWYRQTLGQGPEFLTYFQNEAQLEKSRLLSDRFSAERPKGSFSTLEIQRTEQGDSAMYLCASSSTLDRFGETQYFGPGTRLLVL.

The rearrangement links TRBV19 to TRBJ1-1; 7 bases fit TRBD1. V shed 5 bases, J shed 1 base, and the junction held 7 bases outside the gene matches. This CDR3 has 15 residues. Germline lookup yields CDR1 LNHDA and CDR2 SQIVND (reference sequence). Here the CDR3 reads CASSGGQPQNTEAFF. In nucleotides, the CDR3 is TGTGCCAGTAGTGGGGGACAGCCACAGAACACTGAAGCTTTCTTT.

The V and J genes are TRBV28 and TRBJ1-2; D remains unclear. The V end lost 2 bases, the J end lost 0 bases, and 4 bases lay between the germline ends. The CDR3 spans 13 residues. Looked up from germline, CDR1 is MDHEN and CDR2 is SYDVKM. CDR3 DNA: TGTGCCAGCAGTTTACTAGCTAACTATGGCTACACCTTC. Its protein is CASSLLANYGYTF.

This chain links TRBV5-1 with TRBJ2-1; D is unresolved. Trimming left V 4 bases short and J 7 bases short, with 18 bases between. Germline V gene data show CDR1 as SGHRS and CDR2 as YFSETQ. The CDR3 totals 15 residues. CDR3 in DNA: TGCGCCAGCAGCGGCTCCGACACGTTACGAAATGAGCAGTTCTTC. Its translation: CASSGSDTLRNEQFF.

This clone appeared once. The chain is built from TRBV28 and TRBJ2-3; 8 nucleotides line up with TRBD2. Germline loops: CDR1 MDHEN, CDR2 SYDVKM. J lost 2 bases, V lost 4 bases, and 8 bases had no gene match. The CDR3 sequence is 16 residues long. Written as DNA, the CDR3 is TGTGCCAGCAGTTCAGAGGGACTAGGAGTCACAGATACGCAGTATTTT. This translates into CASSSEGLGVTDTQYF.

This chain uses TRBV6-1 with TRBJ1-5; 9 nucleotides line up with TRBD1. The germline CDR1 and CDR2 sequences are MNHNS and SASEGT. Trimming took 4 bases from V and 6 from J; bases not matched to a gene: 16. The CDR3 consists of 18 residues. The CDR3: CASSAVGGQGLIFQPQHF. The DNA of the CDR3 is TGTGCCAGCAGTGCCGTGGGGGGACAGGGCCTGATTTTTCAGCCCCAGCATTTT.

This sequence joins TRBV7-2 and TRBJ1-4, with a tentative D call TRBD1 (5 bases). The CDR3 length is 12 residues. The V gene's germline CDR1 is SGHTA and CDR2 FQGNSA. V lost 5 bases and J 10 bases, leaving 11 bases between the germline ends. The CDR3 spells CASSPRRGKLFF. As DNA, the CDR3 is TGTGCCAGCAGCCCACGGAGGGGAAAACTGTTTTTT.

This chain links TRBV13 with TRBJ1-1, with unresolved D. This CDR3 spans 14 amino acids. CDR1 PRHDT and CDR2 FYEKMQ come from the germline V gene (reference sequence). V dropped 5 bases and J dropped 3 bases, with 13 bases sitting between them. DNA of the CDR3: TGTGCCAGCAGCCAGGACGGGGTGTACACTGAAGCTTTCTTT. Amino acid sequence: CASSQDGVYTEAFF. The entire variable domain, with the rest obtained from reference TRBV13 and TRBJ1-1, is as follows: AAGVIQSPRHLIKEKRETATLKCYPIPRHDTVYWYQQGPGQDPQFLISFYEKMQSDKGSIPDRFSAQQFSDYHSELNMSSLELGDSALYFCASSQDGVYTEAFFGQGTRLTVV.

This clone came up a few times. The V and J genes are TRBV28 and TRBJ2-2; TRBD1 matches at 9 bases. Losses at the gene ends were 1 base for V and 7 bases for J; bases not matched to a gene: 7. The CDR3 is made up of 16 amino acids. Germline V gene sequence: CDR1 MDHEN, CDR2 SYDVKM. DNA of the CDR3: TGTGCCAGCAGTTTATCGGGACAGGGCAATGACGGGGAGCTGTTTTTT. This translates into CASSLSGQGNDGELFF.

The chain combines TRBV11-3 with TRBJ2-7, with D tentatively TRBD1 (6 bases). Trimming cost V 1 base and J 3 bases, with 13 bases left between them. CDR1 and CDR2 from the germline V gene are SGHNT and YENEEA. The CDR3 spans 15 residues. The CDR3 sequence is CASSLASQGSYEQYF. CDR3 nucleotides: TGTGCCAGCAGCTTAGCATCACAGGGTAGCTACGAGCAGTACTTC.

The V gene is TRBV19, the J gene TRBJ2-1; D might be TRBD1 (5 bases). V was cut by 3 bases and J by 12 bases, with 9 bases left in between. Per the germline V gene, CDR1 is LNHDA and CDR2 is SQIVND (reference sequence). This CDR3 contains 11 residues. CDR3 amino acids: CASSIGHGQFF. The CDR3 DNA reads TGTGCCAGTAGTATCGGACACGGGCAGTTCTTC.

This chain joins TRBV28 and TRBJ1-1; unclear D gene. This CDR3 is 11 amino acids long. Trimming removed 7 bases from V and 5 bases from J, with 8 bases in between. Germline CDR1 reads MDHEN; CDR2 reads SYDVKM. CDR3: CASIRETEAFF. For the CDR3, the DNA is TGTGCCAGCATCCGGGAAACTGAAGCTTTCTTT.

The V and J genes are TRBV6-5 and TRBJ2-7; D is unresolved. Germline-derived CDR1 and CDR2 are MNHEY and SVGAGI. This CDR3 is 13 amino acids long. V gave up 8 bases and J gave up 2 bases, with 13 bases separating them. This chain's CDR3 is CASGAPLTYEQYF. CDR3 bases: TGTGCCAGCGGAGCACCACTTACCTACGAGCAGTACTTC.

The chain is built from TRBV2 and TRBJ1-6; D is unclear. V lost 7 bases and J 4 bases, leaving 8 bases between the germline ends. CDR1 is SNHLY, CDR2 FYNNEI, per germline. This CDR3 is built from 13 residues. The chain's CDR3 is CASNSHYNSPLHF. CDR3 in DNA: TGTGCCAGCAATAGCCATTATAATTCACCCCTCCACTTT.

The chain links TRBV6-5 to TRBJ2-4; D is perhaps TRBD2 (6 bases). The V end was cut by 8 bases, the J end by 3 bases, with 14 bases between. This CDR3 has 14 residues. Germline V gene sequence: CDR1 MNHEY, CDR2 SVGAGI. For the CDR3, the DNA is TGTGCCAGCTCCCCCGGGACTCACAAAAACATTCAGTACTTC. This codes for CASSPGTHKNIQYF.

This chain connects TRBV4-1 to TRBJ1-3; D perhaps matches TRBD1 (6 bases). The V end lost 1 base, the J end lost 2 bases, and 9 bases lay between the germline ends. CDR3 length: 15 amino acids. Germline values: CDR1 MGHRA, CDR2 YSYEKL. CDR3 DNA: TGCGCCAGCAGCCAAGTATGGGGGCCTGGAAACACCATATATTTT. This gives the protein CASSQVWGPGNTIYF.